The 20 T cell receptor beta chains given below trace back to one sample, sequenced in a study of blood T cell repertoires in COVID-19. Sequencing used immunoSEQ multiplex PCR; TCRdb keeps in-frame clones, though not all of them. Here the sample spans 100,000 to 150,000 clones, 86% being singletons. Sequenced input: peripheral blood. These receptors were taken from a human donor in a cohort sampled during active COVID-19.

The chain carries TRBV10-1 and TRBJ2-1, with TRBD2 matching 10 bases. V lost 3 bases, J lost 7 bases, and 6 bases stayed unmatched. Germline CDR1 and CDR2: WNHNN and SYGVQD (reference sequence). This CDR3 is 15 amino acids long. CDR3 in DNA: TGCGCCAGCAGTGACGGGACTAGCGCAACAAATGAGCAGTTCTTC. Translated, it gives CASSDGTSATNEQFF.

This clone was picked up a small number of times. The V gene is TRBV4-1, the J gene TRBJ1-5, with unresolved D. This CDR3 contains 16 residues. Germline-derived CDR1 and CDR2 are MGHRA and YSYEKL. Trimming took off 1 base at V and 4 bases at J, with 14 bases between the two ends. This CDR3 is CASSQVYVAPNQPQHF. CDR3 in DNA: TGCGCCAGCAGCCAAGTTTACGTGGCCCCTAATCAGCCCCAGCATTTT.

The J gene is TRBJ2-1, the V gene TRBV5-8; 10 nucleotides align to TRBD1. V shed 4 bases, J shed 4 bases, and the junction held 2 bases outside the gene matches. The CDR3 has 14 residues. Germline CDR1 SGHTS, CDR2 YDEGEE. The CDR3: CASSPDRGYNEQFF. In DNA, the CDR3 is TGTGCCAGCAGCCCGGACAGGGGGTACAATGAGCAGTTCTTC.

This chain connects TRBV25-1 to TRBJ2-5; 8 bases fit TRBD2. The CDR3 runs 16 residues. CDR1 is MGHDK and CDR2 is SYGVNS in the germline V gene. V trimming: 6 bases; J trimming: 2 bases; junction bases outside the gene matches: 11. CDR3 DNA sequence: TGTGCCAGCAGAGCTAGCGGGCCCAGCTCTCAAGAGACCCAGTACTTC. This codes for CASRASGPSSQETQYF.

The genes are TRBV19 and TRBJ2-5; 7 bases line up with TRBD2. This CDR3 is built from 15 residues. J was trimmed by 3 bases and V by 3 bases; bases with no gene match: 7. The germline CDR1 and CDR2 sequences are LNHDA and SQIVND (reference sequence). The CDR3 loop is CASSIIGGGEETQYF. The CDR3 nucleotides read TGTGCCAGTAGTATCATCGGGGGAGGGGAAGAGACCCAGTACTTC.

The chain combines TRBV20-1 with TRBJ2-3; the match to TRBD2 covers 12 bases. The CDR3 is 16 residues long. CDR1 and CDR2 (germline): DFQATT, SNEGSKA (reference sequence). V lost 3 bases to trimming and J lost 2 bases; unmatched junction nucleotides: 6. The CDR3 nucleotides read TGCAGTGCTAGTAGGCCTAGCGGGAGGGACACAGATACGCAGTATTTT. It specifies CSASRPSGRDTDTQYF.

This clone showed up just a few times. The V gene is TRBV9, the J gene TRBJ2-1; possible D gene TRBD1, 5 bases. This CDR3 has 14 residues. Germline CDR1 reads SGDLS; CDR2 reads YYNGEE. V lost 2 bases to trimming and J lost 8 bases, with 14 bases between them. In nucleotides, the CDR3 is TGTGCCAGCAGCGTTAATATTCAGGGTTATGAGCAGTTCTTC. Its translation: CASSVNIQGYEQFF.

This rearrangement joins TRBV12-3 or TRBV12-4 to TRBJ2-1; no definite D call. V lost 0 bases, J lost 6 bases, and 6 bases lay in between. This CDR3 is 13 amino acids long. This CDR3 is CASSLAESNEQFF. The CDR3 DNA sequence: TGTGCCAGCAGTTTAGCTGAGAGCAATGAGCAGTTCTTC.

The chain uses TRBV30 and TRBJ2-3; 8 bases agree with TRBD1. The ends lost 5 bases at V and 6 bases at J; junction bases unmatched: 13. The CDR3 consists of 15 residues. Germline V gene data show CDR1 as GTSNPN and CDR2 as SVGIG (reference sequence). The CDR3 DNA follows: TGTGCCTGGTCCCTCAGGGGGCAGGCAGTGGATACGCAGTATTTT. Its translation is CAWSLRGQAVDTQYF.

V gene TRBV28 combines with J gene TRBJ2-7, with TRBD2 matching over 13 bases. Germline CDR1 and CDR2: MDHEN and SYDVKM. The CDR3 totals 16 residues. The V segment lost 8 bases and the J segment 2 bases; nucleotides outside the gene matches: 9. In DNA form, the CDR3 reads TGTGCCAGCCTCCAAGGGGGGACTAGCGGGACCTACGAGCAGTACTTC. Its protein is CASLQGGTSGTYEQYF.

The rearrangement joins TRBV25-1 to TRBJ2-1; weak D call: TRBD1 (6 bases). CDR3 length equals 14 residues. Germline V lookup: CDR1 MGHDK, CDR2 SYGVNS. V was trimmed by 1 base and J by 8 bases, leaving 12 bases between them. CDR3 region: CASSELGRGDEQFF. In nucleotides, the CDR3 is TGTGCCAGCAGTGAATTAGGCAGGGGAGATGAGCAGTTCTTC.

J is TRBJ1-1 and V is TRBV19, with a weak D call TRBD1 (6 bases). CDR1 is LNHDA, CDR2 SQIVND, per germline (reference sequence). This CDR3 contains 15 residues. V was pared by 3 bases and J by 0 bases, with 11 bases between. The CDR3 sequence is CASSIIRGVNTEAFF. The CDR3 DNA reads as TGTGCCAGTAGTATTATCAGGGGTGTGAACACTGAAGCTTTCTTT.

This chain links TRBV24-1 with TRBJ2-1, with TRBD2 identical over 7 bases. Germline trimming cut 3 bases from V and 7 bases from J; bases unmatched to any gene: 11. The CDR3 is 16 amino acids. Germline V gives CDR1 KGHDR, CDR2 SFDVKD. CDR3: CATSDPSSGVMNEQFF. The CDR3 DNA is TGTGCCACCAGTGATCCCTCTAGCGGAGTAATGAATGAGCAGTTCTTC.

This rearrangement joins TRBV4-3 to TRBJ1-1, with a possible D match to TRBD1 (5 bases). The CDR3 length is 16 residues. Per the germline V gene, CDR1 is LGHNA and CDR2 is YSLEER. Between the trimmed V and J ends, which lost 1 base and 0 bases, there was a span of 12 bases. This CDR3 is CASSQGPAGMNTEAFF. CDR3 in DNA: TGCGCCAGCAGCCAAGGACCGGCAGGGATGAACACTGAAGCTTTCTTT.

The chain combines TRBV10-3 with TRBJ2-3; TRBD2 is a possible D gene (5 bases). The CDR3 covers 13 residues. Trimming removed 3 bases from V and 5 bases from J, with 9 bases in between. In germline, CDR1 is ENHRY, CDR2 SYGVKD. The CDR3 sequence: CAISDPAGDTQYF. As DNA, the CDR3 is TGTGCCATCAGTGATCCGGCGGGAGATACGCAGTATTTT.

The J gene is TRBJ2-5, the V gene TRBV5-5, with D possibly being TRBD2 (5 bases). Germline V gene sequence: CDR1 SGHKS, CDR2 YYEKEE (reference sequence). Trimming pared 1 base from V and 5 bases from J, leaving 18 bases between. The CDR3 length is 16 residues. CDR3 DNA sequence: TGTGCCAGCAGCTTGAGGAGCGGTCCCAGGACGGAGACCCAGTACTTC. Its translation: CASSLRSGPRTETQYF.

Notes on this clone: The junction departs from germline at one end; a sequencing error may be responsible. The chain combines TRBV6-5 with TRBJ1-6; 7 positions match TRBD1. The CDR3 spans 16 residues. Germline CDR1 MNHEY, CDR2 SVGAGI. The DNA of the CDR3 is TGTGCCAGCAGCTACTTGGGACAGCTATATAATTCACCCCTCCACTTT. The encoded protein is CASSYLGQLYNSPLHF.

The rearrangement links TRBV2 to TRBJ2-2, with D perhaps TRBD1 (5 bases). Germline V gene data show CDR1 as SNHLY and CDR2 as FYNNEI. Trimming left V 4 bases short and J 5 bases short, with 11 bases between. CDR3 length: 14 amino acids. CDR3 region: CASSGDRLTGELFF. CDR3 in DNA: TGTGCCAGCAGTGGCGACAGATTAACCGGGGAGCTGTTTTTT.

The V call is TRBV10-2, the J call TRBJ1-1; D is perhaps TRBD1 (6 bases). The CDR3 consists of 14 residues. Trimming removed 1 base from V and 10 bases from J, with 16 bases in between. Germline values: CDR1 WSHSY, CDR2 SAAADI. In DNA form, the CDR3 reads TGCGCCAGCAGTGAGTTAGGGGGTTTGGATGGAGCTTTCTTT. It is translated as CASSELGGLDGAFF.

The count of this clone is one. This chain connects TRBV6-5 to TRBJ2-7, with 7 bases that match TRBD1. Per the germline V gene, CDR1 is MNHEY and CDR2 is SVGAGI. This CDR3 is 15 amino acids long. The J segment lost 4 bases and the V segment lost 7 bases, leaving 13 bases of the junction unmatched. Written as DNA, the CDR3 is TGTGCCAGCAAGGGGGCAGGCTTAGCCCTTTACGAGCAGTACTTC. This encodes CASKGAGLALYEQYF.